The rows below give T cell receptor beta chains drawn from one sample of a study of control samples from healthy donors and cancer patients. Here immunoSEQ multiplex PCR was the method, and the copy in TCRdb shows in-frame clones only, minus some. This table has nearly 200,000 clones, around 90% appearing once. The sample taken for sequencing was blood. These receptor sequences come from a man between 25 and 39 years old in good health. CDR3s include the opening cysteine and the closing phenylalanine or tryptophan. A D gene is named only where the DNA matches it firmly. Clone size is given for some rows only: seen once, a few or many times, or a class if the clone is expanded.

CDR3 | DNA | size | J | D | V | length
CASNSGGFHEKLFF | TGTGCCAGCAATTCAGGGGGTTTTCATGAAAAACTGTTTTTT | . | TRBJ1-4 | TRBD1 | TRBV6-5 | 14
CATAWSKRNYGYTF | TGTGCCACTGCCTGGAGTAAAAGGAACTATGGCTACACCTTC | . | TRBJ1-2 | . | TRBV7-9 | 14
CASSPDRRPYEQYF | TGTGCCAGCAGCCCAGACAGGAGACCCTACGAGCAGTACTTC | . | TRBJ2-7 | . | TRBV3-1/TRBV3-2 | 14
CASSRPLHRPGTGYTF | TGTGCCAGCAGTCGTCCCCTACACCGGCCTGGAACAGGCTACACCTTC | . | TRBJ1-2 | . | TRBV2 | 16
CASSRAGTGYGYTF | TGTGCCAGCTCACGAGCCGGGACAGGATATGGCTACACCTTC | . | TRBJ1-2 | TRBD1 | TRBV18 | 14
CASSRGGAPGANVLTF | TGTGCCAGCAGCCGCGGGGGGGCGCCTGGGGCCAACGTCCTGACTTTC | . | TRBJ2-6 | TRBD2 | TRBV5-4 | 16
CASSERLRYNQPQHF | TGTGCCAGCAGTGAACGGCTACGCTACAATCAGCCCCAGCATTTT | once | TRBJ1-5 | . | TRBV6-1 | 15
CASSFAGQGMTF | TGTGCCAGCAGCTTTGCGGGACAGGGGATGACTTTC | once | TRBJ2-6 | TRBD1 | TRBV7-9 | 12
CASSLTKEGHGGYTF | TGTGCCAGCAGCTTAACCAAGGAGGGGCACGGTGGCTACACCTTC | . | TRBJ1-2 | . | TRBV7-3 | 15
CASRPTSGNTIYF | TGTGCCAGCAGGCCTACCTCGGGAAACACCATATATTTT | . | TRBJ1-3 | . | TRBV14 | 13
CASSLSPSLVSDTQYF | TGTGCCAGCAGCTTAAGCCCCAGCCTAGTATCAGATACGCAGTATTTT | . | TRBJ2-3 | . | TRBV7-6 | 16
CASSRRRRDSNQPQHF | TGTGCCAGCAGCCGGCGGAGACGGGATAGCAATCAGCCCCAGCATTTT | . | TRBJ1-5 | . | TRBV7-8 | 16
CASSEGTGNNSPLHF | TGTGCCAGCAGCGAGGGGACAGGTAATAATTCACCCCTCCACTTT | . | TRBJ1-6 | TRBD1 | TRBV9 | 15
CASIPTGSRNQPQHF | TGTGCCAGCATCCCCACAGGGAGTCGCAATCAGCCCCAGCATTTT | . | TRBJ1-5 | . | TRBV28 | 15
CASSLVGDGNTIYF | TGCGCCAGCAGCTTGGTTGGGGATGGAAACACCATATATTTT | . | TRBJ1-3 | . | TRBV5-1 | 14
CASMTGGQGWNEQFF | TGTGCCAGCATGACCGGGGGGCAGGGGTGGAATGAGCAGTTCTTC | . | TRBJ2-1 | . | TRBV6-5 | 15
CASSTAWDGYTF | TGTGCCAGCAGCACGGCGTGGGATGGCTACACCTTC | . | TRBJ1-2 | . | TRBV7-9 | 12
CASSSRLAGPYNEQFF | TGTGCCAGCAGCTCGAGACTAGCGGGGCCCTACAATGAGCAGTTCTTC | . | TRBJ2-1 | TRBD2 | TRBV11-2 | 16
CASLDRQVVDEQYF | TGTGCCAGCCTCGACCGGCAGGTAGTCGACGAGCAGTACTTC | . | TRBJ2-7 | . | TRBV7-9 | 14
CATSHSGSSNEQFF | TGTGCCACCAGCCATTCGGGCAGCAGCAATGAGCAGTTCTTC | . | TRBJ2-1 | . | TRBV24-1 | 14
CASSQVNRAYGYTF | TGTGCCAGCAGCCAAGTCAATCGGGCATATGGCTACACCTTC | once | TRBJ1-2 | . | TRBV3-1/TRBV3-2 | 14
CASSRDSYGSPLHF | TGTGCCAGCAGTCGGGACAGCTATGGATCACCCCTCCACTTT | few | TRBJ1-6 | TRBD1 | TRBV6-5 | 14
CASTPLGGTTDTQYF | TGTGCCAGCACCCCGCTCGGGGGAACTACAGATACGCAGTATTTT | . | TRBJ2-3 | . | TRBV6-2/TRBV6-3 | 15
CSARESDEQFF | TGCAGTGCTAGAGAATCCGATGAGCAGTTCTTC | . | TRBJ2-1 | . | TRBV20-1 | 11
CASSPGQGVSTEAFF | TGTGCCAGCAGCCCTGGACAGGGAGTGAGCACTGAAGCTTTCTTT | . | TRBJ1-1 | TRBD1 | TRBV7-9 | 15
CASSIGSMGSEEKLFF | TGTGCCAGTAGTATCGGTTCTATGGGGTCTGAGGAAAAACTGTTTTTT | . | TRBJ1-4 | . | TRBV19 | 16
CASSRGREAFF | TGTGCCAGCAGCCGCGGGCGTGAAGCTTTCTTT | . | TRBJ1-1 | . | TRBV7-9 | 11
CASSPRDRPYEQYF | TGTGCCAGCAGCCCCAGGGACAGACCCTACGAGCAGTACTTC | . | TRBJ2-7 | TRBD1 | TRBV11-3 | 14
CASSWVRVPYEQYF | TGTGCCAGCAGCTGGGTCAGGGTCCCCTACGAGCAGTACTTC | . | TRBJ2-7 | . | TRBV11-2 | 14
CASSFTGTYEQYF | TGTGCCAGCAGTTTTACAGGGACCTACGAGCAGTACTTC | . | TRBJ2-7 | . | TRBV11-2 | 13
CASSGQVNTEAFF | TGTGCCAGCAGTGGACAAGTGAACACTGAAGCTTTCTTT | . | TRBJ1-1 | . | TRBV2 | 13
CASRAFSSGTGELFF | TGTGCCAGTCGGGCATTTAGTTCGGGCACCGGGGAGCTGTTTTTT | . | TRBJ2-2 | . | TRBV19 | 15
CASSLVRPNTGELFF | TGTGCCAGCAGCCTGGTCAGGCCGAACACCGGGGAGCTGTTTTTT | . | TRBJ2-2 | . | TRBV6-6 | 15
CASSTYRGFEAFF | TGCGCCAGCAGCACGTACCGGGGTTTTGAAGCTTTCTTT | . | TRBJ1-1 | . | TRBV5-1 | 13
CASSLSSLTINTEAFF | TGCGCCAGCAGCTTGTCTAGTCTCACCATTAACACTGAAGCTTTCTTT | . | TRBJ1-1 | . | TRBV5-1 | 16
CAISDGREIGGYTF | TGTGCCATCAGTGACGGCAGGGAAATAGGGGGCTACACCTTC | few | TRBJ1-2 | . | TRBV10-3 | 14
CASSHKIEFTGAGGYTF | TGTGCCAGCAGCCATAAGATTGAATTTACAGGGGCGGGTGGCTACACCTTC | . | TRBJ1-2 | TRBD1 | TRBV14 | 17
CASSLNPSSYNSPLHF | TGTGCCAGCAGTTTAAACCCCAGCTCCTATAATTCACCCCTCCACTTT | . | TRBJ1-6 | . | TRBV27 | 16
CAWSVLDSTEAFF | TGTGCCTGGAGTGTACTGGACAGCACTGAAGCTTTCTTT | . | TRBJ1-1 | . | TRBV30 | 13
CATQGETNEKLFF | TGTGCCACCCAGGGGGAGACTAATGAAAAACTGTTTTTT | . | TRBJ1-4 | TRBD1 | TRBV6-5 | 13
CASSVDPAGGLQDEQFF | TGTGCCAGCAGCGTAGACCCCGCGGGGGGGCTACAGGATGAGCAGTTCTTC | . | TRBJ2-1 | TRBD2 | TRBV9 | 17
CASSGKEGEQFF | TGCGCCAGCAGCGGAAAGGAGGGTGAGCAGTTCTTC | few | TRBJ2-1 | . | TRBV5-1 | 12
CASRRTGAYEQYF | TGTGCCAGTAGGCGAACAGGGGCCTACGAGCAGTACTTC | . | TRBJ2-7 | TRBD1 | TRBV19 | 13
CASGPSGGEQFF | TGTGCCAGCGGCCCAAGCGGAGGAGAGCAGTTCTTC | . | TRBJ2-1 | . | TRBV2 | 12
CASAASTTHTQYF | TGCGCCAGCGCGGCGTCTACCACTCATACGCAGTATTTT | . | TRBJ2-3 | . | TRBV10-2 | 13
CASSLDHPNSPLHF | TGTGCCAGCAGCTTGGATCATCCGAATTCACCCCTCCACTTT | . | TRBJ1-6 | . | TRBV5-5 | 14
CASSQGSGLGHSPLHF | TGTGCCAGCAGCCAAGGATCGGGGTTAGGCCACTCACCCCTCCACTTT | few | TRBJ1-6 | . | TRBV3-1/TRBV3-2 | 16
CASSQAEDLHYGYTF | TGTGCCAGCAGCCAAGCTGAGGATCTCCACTATGGCTACACCTTC | . | TRBJ1-2 | . | TRBV4-2 | 15
CASSYGTGTGELFF | TGCGCCAGCAGCTATGGGACAGGCACCGGGGAGCTGTTTTTT | . | TRBJ2-2 | TRBD1 | TRBV5-1 | 14
CASSEPGLVSYNEQFF | TGTGCCAGCAGTGAACCGGGACTAGTTTCCTACAATGAGCAGTTCTTC | . | TRBJ2-1 | TRBD2 | TRBV6-1 | 16
CASSPFSEDTEAFF | TGTGCCAGCTCACCATTCTCGGAGGACACTGAAGCTTTCTTT | . | TRBJ1-1 | . | TRBV18 | 14
CASSLAPGTTGELFF | TGTGCCAGCAGCTTAGCCCCCGGAACTACCGGGGAGCTGTTTTTT | once | TRBJ2-2 | . | TRBV7-3 | 15